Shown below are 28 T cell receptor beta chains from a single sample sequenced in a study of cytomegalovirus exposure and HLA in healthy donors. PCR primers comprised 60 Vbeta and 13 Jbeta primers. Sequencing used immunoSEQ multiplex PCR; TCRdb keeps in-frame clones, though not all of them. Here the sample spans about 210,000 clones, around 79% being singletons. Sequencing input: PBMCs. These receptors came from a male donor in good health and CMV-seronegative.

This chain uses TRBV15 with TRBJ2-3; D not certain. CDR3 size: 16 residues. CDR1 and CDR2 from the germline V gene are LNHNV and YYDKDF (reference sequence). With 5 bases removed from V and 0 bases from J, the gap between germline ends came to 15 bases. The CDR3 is CATSLTPAVSTDTQYF. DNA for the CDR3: TGTGCCACCAGCCTTACCCCCGCGGTTAGCACAGATACGCAGTATTTT.

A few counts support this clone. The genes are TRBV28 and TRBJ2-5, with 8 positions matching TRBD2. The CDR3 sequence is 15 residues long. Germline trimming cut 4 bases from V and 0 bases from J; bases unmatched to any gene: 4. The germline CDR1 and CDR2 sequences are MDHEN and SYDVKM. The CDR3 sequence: CASSWGLEYQETQYF. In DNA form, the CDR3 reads TGTGCCAGCAGTTGGGGACTAGAGTACCAAGAGACCCAGTACTTC.

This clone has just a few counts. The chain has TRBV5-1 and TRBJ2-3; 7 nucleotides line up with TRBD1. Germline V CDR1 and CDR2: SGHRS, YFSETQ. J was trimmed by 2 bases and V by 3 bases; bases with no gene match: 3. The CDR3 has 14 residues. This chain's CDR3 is CASSWTGTTDTQYF. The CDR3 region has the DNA TGCGCCAGCAGCTGGACAGGAACCACAGATACGCAGTATTTT. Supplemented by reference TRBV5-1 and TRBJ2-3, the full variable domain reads KAGVTQTPRYLIKTRGQQVTLSCSPISGHRSVSWYQQTPGQGLQFLFEYFSETQRNKGNFPGRFSGRQFSNSRSEMNVSTLELGDSALYLCASSWTGTTDTQYFGPGTRLTVL.

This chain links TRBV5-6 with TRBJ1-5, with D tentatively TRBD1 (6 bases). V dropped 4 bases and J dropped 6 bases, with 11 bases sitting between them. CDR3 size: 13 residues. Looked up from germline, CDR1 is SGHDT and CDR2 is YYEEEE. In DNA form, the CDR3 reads TGTGCCAGCAGCGATGGGGGCGGTCAGCCCCAGCATTTT. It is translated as CASSDGGGQPQHF.

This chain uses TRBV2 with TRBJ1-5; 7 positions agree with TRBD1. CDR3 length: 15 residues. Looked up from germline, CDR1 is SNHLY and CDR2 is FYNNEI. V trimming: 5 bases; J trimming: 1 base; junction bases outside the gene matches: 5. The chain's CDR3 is CASSRDSMSNQPQHF. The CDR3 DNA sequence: TGTGCCAGCAGTCGGGACAGTATGAGCAATCAGCCCCAGCATTTT.

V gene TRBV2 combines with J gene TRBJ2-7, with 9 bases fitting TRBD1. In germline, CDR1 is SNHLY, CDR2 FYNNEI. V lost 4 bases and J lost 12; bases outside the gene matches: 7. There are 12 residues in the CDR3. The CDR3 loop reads CASSAGTGIPYF. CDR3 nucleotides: TGTGCCAGCAGTGCTGGGACAGGGATCCCGTACTTC.

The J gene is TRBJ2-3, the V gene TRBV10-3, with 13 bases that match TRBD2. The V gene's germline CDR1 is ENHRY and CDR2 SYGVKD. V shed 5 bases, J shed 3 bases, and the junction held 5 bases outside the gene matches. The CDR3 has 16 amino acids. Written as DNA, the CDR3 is TGTGCCATCAGTTTTGGACTAGCGGGAGCAACAGATACGCAGTATTTT. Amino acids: CAISFGLAGATDTQYF.

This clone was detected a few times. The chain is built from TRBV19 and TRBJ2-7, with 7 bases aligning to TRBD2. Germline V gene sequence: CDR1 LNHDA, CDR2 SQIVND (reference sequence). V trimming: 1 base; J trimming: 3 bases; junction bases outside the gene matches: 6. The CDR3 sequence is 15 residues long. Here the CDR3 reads CASSIGPSGNYEQYF. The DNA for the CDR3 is TGTGCCAGTAGTATAGGGCCTAGCGGCAACTACGAGCAGTACTTC.

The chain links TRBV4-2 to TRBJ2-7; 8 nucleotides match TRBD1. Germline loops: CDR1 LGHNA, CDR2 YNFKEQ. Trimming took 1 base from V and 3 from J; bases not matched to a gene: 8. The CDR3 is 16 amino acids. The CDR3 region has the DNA TGTGCCAGCAGCCAAGTAACCGGGACAGGTCTCTACGAGCAGTACTTC. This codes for CASSQVTGTGLYEQYF.

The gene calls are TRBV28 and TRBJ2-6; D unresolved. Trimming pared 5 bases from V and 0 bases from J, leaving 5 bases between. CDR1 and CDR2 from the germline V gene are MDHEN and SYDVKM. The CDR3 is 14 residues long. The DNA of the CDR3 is TGTGCCAGCAGTCTCGTCTCTGGGGCCAACGTCCTGACTTTC. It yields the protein CASSLVSGANVLTF.

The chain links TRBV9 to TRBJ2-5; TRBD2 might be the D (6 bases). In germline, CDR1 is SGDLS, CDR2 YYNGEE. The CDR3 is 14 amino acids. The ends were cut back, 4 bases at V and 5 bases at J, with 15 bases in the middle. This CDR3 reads CASSPRGTQETQYF. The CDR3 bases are TGTGCCAGCAGCCCGCGGGGTACCCAGGAGACCCAGTACTTC.

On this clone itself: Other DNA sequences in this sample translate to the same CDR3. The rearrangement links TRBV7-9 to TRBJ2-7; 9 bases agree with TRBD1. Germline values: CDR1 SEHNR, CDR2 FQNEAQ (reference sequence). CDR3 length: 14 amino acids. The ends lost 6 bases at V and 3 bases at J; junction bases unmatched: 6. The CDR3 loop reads CASSSGQGIYEQYF. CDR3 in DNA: TGTGCCAGCAGTTCAGGACAGGGGATCTACGAGCAGTACTTC.

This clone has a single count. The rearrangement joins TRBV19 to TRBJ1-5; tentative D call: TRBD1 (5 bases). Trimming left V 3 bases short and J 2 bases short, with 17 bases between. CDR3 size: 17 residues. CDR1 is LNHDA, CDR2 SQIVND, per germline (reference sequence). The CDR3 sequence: CASSITLGRVGNQPQHF. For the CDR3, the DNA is TGTGCCAGTAGTATTACCCTGGGCAGGGTCGGCAATCAGCCCCAGCATTTT.

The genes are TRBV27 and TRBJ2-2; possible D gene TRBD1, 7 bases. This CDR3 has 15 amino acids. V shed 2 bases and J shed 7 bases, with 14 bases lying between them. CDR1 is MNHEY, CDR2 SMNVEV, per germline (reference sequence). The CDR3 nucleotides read TGTGCCAGCAGTTTAAGACAGGGAGGAAGCGGGGAGCTGTTTTTT. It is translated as CASSLRQGGSGELFF.

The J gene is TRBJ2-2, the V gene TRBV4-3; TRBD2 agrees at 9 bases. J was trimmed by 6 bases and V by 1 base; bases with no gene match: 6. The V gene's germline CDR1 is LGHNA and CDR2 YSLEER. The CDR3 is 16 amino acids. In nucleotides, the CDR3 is TGCGCCAGCAGCCAAGGACTAGCGGCTGAGGCCGGGGAGCTGTTTTTT. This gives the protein CASSQGLAAEAGELFF.

Here the CDR3 DNA reads TGTGCCAGCAGCTTAGTTATGAACACTGAAGCTTTCTTT. Protein product: CASSLVMNTEAFF. This chain links TRBV7-7 with TRBJ1-1; D is unresolved. Germline V lookup: CDR1 SSHAT, CDR2 FNYEAQ (reference sequence). This CDR3 is 13 amino acids long. V was clipped by 1 base and J by 0 bases, with 3 bases between them.

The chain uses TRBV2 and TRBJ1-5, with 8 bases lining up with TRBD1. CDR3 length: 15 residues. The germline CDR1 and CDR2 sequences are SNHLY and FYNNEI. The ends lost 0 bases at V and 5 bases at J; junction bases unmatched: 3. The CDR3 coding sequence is TGTGCCAGCAGTGAAGCGGACAGGGTCCATCAGCCCCAGCATTTT. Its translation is CASSEADRVHQPQHF.

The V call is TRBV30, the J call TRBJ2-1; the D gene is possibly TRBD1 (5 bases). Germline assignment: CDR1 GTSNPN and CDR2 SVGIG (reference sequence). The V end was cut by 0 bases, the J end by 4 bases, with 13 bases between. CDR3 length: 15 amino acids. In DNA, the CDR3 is TGTGCCTGGAGTGTCGCAGGGCCCCCTTACAATGAGCAGTTCTTC. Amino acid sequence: CAWSVAGPPYNEQFF.

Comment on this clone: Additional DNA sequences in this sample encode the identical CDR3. The CDR3 DNA reads TGTGCCAGCAGTTCGCAGGGGGGGAACACTGAAGCTTTCTTT. This encodes CASSSQGGNTEAFF. V is TRBV28 and J is TRBJ1-1; 7 nucleotides line up with TRBD1. In germline, CDR1 is MDHEN, CDR2 SYDVKM. The ends lost 4 bases at V and 1 base at J; junction bases unmatched: 3. CDR3 length: 14 residues. The whole variable domain, remainder taken from reference TRBV28 and TRBJ1-1, is DVKVTQSSRYLVKRTGEKVFLECVQDMDHENMFWYRQDPGLGLRLIYFSYDVKMKEKGDIPEGYSVSREKKERFSLILESASTNQTSMYLCASSSQGGNTEAFFGQGTRLTVV.

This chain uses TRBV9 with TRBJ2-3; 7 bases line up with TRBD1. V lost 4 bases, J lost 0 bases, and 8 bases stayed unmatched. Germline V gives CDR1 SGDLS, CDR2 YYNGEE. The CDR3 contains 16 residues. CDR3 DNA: TGTGCCAGCAGCCCCCGGGCAGGGGGAAGCACAGATACGCAGTATTTT. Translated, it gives CASSPRAGGSTDTQYF. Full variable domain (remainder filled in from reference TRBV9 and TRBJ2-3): DSGVTQTPKHLITATGQRVTLRCSPRSGDLSVYWYQQSLDQGLQFLIQYYNGEERAKGNILERFSAQQFPDLHSELNLSSLELGDSALYFCASSPRAGGSTDTQYFGPGTRLTVL.

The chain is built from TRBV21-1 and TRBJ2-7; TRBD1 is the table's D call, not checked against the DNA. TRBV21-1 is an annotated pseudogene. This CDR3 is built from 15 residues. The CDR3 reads CASSSGRADSYEQYF. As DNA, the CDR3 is TGTGCCAGCAGCAGTGGCAGGGCTGACTCCTACGAGCAGTACTTC.

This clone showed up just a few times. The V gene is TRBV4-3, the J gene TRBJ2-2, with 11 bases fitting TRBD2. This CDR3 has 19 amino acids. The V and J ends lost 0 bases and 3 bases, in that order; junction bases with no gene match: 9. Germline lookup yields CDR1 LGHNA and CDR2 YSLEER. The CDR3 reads CASSQDGVAGGPDTGELFF. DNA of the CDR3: TGCGCCAGCAGCCAAGATGGGGTAGCGGGAGGGCCGGACACCGGGGAGCTGTTTTTT.

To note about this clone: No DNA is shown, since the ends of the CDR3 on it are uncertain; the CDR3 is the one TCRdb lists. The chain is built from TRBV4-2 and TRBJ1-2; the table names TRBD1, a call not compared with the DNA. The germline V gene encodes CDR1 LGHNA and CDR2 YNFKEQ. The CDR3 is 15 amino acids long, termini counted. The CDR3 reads CASSQDSGQGYGYTF.

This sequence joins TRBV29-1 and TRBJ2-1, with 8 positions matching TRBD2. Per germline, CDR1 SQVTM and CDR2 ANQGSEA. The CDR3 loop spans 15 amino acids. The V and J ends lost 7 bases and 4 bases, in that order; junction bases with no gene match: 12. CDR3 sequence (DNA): TGCAGCGGGGGGAGGATAACTAGCGGATACAATGAGCAGTTCTTC. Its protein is CSGGRITSGYNEQFF.

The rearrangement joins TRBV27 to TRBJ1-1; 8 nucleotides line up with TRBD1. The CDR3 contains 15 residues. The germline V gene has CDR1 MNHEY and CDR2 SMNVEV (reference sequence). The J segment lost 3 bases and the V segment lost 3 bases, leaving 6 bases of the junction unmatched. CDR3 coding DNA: TGTGCCAGCAGTTTCTCCAGGGGGCCCGACACTGAAGCTTTCTTT. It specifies CASSFSRGPDTEAFF.

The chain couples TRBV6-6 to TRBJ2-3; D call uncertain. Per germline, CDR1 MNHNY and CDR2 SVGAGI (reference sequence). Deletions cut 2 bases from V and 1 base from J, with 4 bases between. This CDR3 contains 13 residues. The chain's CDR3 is CASSYQGTDTQYF. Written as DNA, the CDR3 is TGTGCCAGCAGTTACCAGGGCACAGATACGCAGTATTTT.

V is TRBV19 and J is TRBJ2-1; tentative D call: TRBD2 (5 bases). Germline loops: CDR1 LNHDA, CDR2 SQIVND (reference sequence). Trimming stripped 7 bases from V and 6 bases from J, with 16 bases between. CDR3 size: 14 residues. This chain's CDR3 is CASIAVVGSNEQFF. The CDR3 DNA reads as TGTGCCAGTATCGCCGTAGTGGGGAGCAATGAGCAGTTCTTC.

This CDR3 is CSGRNDYGYTF. Written as DNA, the CDR3 is TGCAGTGGCAGGAACGACTATGGCTACACCTTC. The J gene is TRBJ1-2, the V gene TRBV20-1; D remains ambiguous. This CDR3 comprises 11 residues. Germline-derived CDR1 and CDR2 are DFQATT and SNEGSKA (reference sequence). With 7 bases removed from V and 3 bases from J, the gap between germline ends came to 9 bases.